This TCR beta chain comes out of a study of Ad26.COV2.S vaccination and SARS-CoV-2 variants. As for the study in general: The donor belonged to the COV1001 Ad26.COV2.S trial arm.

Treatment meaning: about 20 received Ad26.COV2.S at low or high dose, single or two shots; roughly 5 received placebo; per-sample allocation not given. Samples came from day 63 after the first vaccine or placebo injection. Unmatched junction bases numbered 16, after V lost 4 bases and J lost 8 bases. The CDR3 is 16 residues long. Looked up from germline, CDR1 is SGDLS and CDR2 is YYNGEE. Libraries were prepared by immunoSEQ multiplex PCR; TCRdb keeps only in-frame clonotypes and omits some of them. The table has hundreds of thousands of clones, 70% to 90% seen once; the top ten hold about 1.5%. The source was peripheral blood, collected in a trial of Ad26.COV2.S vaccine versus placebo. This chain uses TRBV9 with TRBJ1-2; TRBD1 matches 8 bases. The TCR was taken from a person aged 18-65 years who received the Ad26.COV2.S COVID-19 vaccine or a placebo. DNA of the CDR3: TGTGCCAGCAGCCCCCAAAGGGGGCAGGGGGCGGGAGGCTACACCTTC. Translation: CASSPQRGQGAGGYTF.